These T cell receptor beta chains were read from a single sample in a study of blood T cells in healthy people across ages. TCRdb used MiXCR to reprocess the 5' RACE reads, holding one entry per CDR3 protein. The sample yields approximately 350,000 distinct CDR3 sequences, approximately 47% seen once. Sample: blood. All receptors derive from a man aged 60-69 years in good health. Both conserved end residues are part of each CDR3. Each record gives: clone size, V gene, J gene, D gene, CDR3 protein, CDR3 DNA. The D gene is left open where the match is weak. Not every row has a clone size; where given, it reads once, few, many or a size class.

>.|TRBV12-5|TRBJ2-5|TRBD2
CASGRPGLAGGQETQYF
TGTGCTAGTGGGCGCCCCGGACTAGCGGGGGGCCAAGAGACCCAGTACTTC
>few|TRBV5-1|TRBJ2-4|.
CASTSDGGRGNIQYF
TGCGCCAGCACCTCCGACGGGGGGCGGGGAAACATTCAGTACTTC
>.|TRBV5-1|TRBJ1-5|.
CASSLGGGGRQPQHF
TGCGCCAGCAGCTTAGGGGGGGGCGGACGTCAGCCCCAGCATTTT
>.|TRBV20-1|TRBJ2-1|.
CSANLYNEQFF
TGCAGTGCTAACCTCTACAATGAGCAGTTCTTC
>few|TRBV6-2/TRBV6-3|TRBJ2-1|TRBD2
CASSPRTSNYDEQFF
TGTGCCAGCAGCCCTAGGACTAGTAATTACGATGAGCAGTTCTTC
>few|TRBV20-1|TRBJ2-5|TRBD2
CSARVTSGGVGRTQYF
TGCAGTGCTAGAGTCACTAGCGGGGGAGTGGGACGGACCCAGTACTTC
>.|TRBV20-1|TRBJ2-7|.
CSASGGRLISYEQYF
TGCAGTGCTAGTGGTGGCAGGTTGATCTCCTACGAGCAGTACTTC
>few|TRBV6-1|TRBJ1-2|.
CASSVANYGYTF
TGTGCCAGCAGTGTAGCTAACTATGGCTACACCTTC
>few|TRBV15|TRBJ1-6|TRBD1
CATSREKPGQAHSPLHF
TGTGCCACCAGCAGAGAGAAACCGGGACAGGCCCATTCACCCCTCCACTTT
>.|TRBV7-6|TRBJ2-7|.
CASSLTLGQGREQYF
TGTGCCAGCAGCTTAACCCTCGGGCAGGGAAGGGAGCAGTACTTC
>.|TRBV6-2/TRBV6-3|TRBJ2-3|.
CASLPAFGDTQYF
TGTGCCAGCCTCCCGGCTTTTGGGGATACGCAGTATTTT
>.|TRBV7-3|TRBJ1-1|.
CASSFDWNTEAFF
TGTGCCAGCAGCTTTGACTGGAACACTGAAGCTTTCTTT
>.|TRBV12-3/TRBV12-4|TRBJ1-6|TRBD1
CASTLSRQGNSPLHF
TGTGCCAGCACCCTCTCCCGACAGGGGAATTCACCCCTCCACTTT
>once|TRBV28|TRBJ2-1|TRBD1
CASSLWQGADNEQFF
TGTGCCAGCAGTTTGTGGCAGGGGGCCGACAATGAGCAGTTCTTC
>few|TRBV7-9|TRBJ2-1|.
CASSLGTGPNEQFF
TGTGCCAGCAGCTTAGGGACGGGACCTAATGAGCAGTTCTTC
>many|TRBV4-2|TRBJ2-1|.
CASSQESTSSYNEQFF
TGTGCCAGCAGCCAAGAAAGCACTAGCTCCTACAATGAGCAGTTCTTC